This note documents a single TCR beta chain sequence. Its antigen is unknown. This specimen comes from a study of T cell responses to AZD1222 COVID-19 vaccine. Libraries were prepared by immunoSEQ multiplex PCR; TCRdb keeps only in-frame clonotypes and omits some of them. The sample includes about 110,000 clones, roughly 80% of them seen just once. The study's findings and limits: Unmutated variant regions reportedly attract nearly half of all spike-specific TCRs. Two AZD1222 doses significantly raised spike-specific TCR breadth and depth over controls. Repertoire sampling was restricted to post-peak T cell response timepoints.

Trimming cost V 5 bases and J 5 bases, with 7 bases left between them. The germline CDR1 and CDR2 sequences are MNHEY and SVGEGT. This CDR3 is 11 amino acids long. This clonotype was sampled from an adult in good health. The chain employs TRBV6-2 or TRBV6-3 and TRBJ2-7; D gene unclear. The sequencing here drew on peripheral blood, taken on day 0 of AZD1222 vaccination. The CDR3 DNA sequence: TGTGCCAGCAGTCGCCGCCACGAGCAGTACTTC. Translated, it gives CASSRRHEQYF.